This T cell receptor (beta chain) is from a study of cytomegalovirus exposure and HLA in healthy donors. The germline V and J ends were trimmed by 3 bases and 7 bases, with 16 bases remaining between them. CDR1 SGDLS and CDR2 YYNGEE come from the germline V gene. The CDR3 has 14 amino acids. Both 60 Vbeta primers and 13 Jbeta primers went into the PCR. The data were produced by immunoSEQ multiplex PCR, yet TCRdb's version contains in-frame clones alone and is incomplete. The data show more than 90,000 clones, about 72% seen once. Input material: PBMCs. The rearrangement links TRBV9 to TRBJ2-5, with D unclear. The clonotype comes from a man between 45 and 60 years old in good health and CMV-seropositive. The CDR3 DNA reads as TGTGCCAGCAGCGCAGGCGCCGAGCCCCGGACCCAGTACTTC. This gives the protein CASSAGAEPRTQYF.